Presented here are 24 T cell receptor beta chains from one specimen sequenced in a study of blood T cell repertoires in COVID-19. Profiling relied on immunoSEQ multiplex PCR, and the TCRdb table lists in-frame clones only, not all of them. The data hold a few hundred thousand clones, with about 85% observed a single time. Input material: peripheral blood. The receptors stem from a woman between 18 and 29 years old with acute or convalescent COVID-19.

The V gene is TRBV6-5, the J gene TRBJ1-6, with 8 nucleotides matching TRBD1. The CDR3 extends over 15 amino acids. Losses at the gene ends were 6 bases for V and 8 bases for J; bases not matched to a gene: 9. The germline gives CDR1 MNHEY, CDR2 SVGAGI. DNA for the CDR3: TGTGCCAGCAGGTACACAGGGGGTGAGGATTCACCCCTCCACTTT. This sequence encodes CASRYTGGEDSPLHF.

The chain links TRBV7-3 to TRBJ2-7; D might be TRBD1 (5 bases). The CDR3 is made up of 14 amino acids. Germline CDR1 is SGHTA and CDR2 is FQGTGA. The V and J ends lost 5 bases and 3 bases respectively, with 14 bases between them. The CDR3 protein is CASSKRGSSYEQYF. The CDR3 nucleotides read TGTGCCAGCAGCAAAAGGGGCAGTAGCTACGAGCAGTACTTC.

The chain couples TRBV27 to TRBJ1-4; 10 bases align to TRBD1. Germline V gene sequence: CDR1 MNHEY, CDR2 SMNVEV (reference sequence). CDR3 size: 15 residues. V shed 5 bases, J shed 4 bases, and the junction held 4 bases outside the gene matches. For the CDR3, the DNA is TGTGCCAGCAGTACCGACAGGGGGCTTAATGAAAAACTGTTTTTT. Translating it yields CASSTDRGLNEKLFF. The complete variable domain, with remaining parts taken from reference TRBV27 and TRBJ1-4, reads EAQVTQNPRYLITVTGKKLTVTCSQNMNHEYMSWYRQDPGLGLRQIYYSMNVEVTDKGDVPEGYKVSRKEKRNFPLILESPSPNQTSLYFCASSTDRGLNEKLFFGSGTQLSVL.

CDR3 sequence: CASSIRDGGYQPQHF. The CDR3 coding sequence is TGTGCCAGTAGTATAAGGGACGGGGGGTATCAGCCCCAGCATTTT. The chain couples TRBV19 to TRBJ1-5; the D gene is possibly TRBD1 (5 bases). CDR3 length: 15 amino acids. Germline lookup yields CDR1 LNHDA and CDR2 SQIVND (reference sequence). Trimming pared 2 bases from V and 5 bases from J, leaving 13 bases between.

The V and J genes are TRBV30 and TRBJ2-7; TRBD1 aligns across 11 bases. From germline, CDR1 is GTSNPN and CDR2 SVGIG (reference sequence). J lost 3 bases, V lost 3 bases, and 4 bases had no gene match. The length of the CDR3 is 14 residues. The CDR3 sequence: CAWSADRGHYEQYF. DNA of the CDR3: TGTGCCTGGAGCGCGGACAGGGGGCACTACGAGCAGTACTTC.

This clone was detected a few times. J is TRBJ1-6 and V is TRBV5-1; no definite D call. CDR1 and CDR2 (germline): SGHRS, YFSETQ. Trimming cost V 1 base and J 8 bases, with 10 bases left between them. The CDR3 is made up of 14 amino acids. The CDR3 loop is CASSLQGRDSPLHF. The CDR3 DNA is TGCGCCAGCAGCTTGCAAGGGAGGGATTCACCCCTCCACTTT. Looking up the rest from reference TRBV5-1 and TRBJ1-6 gives the full variable domain: KAGVTQTPRYLIKTRGQQVTLSCSPISGHRSVSWYQQTPGQGLQFLFEYFSETQRNKGNFPGRFSGRQFSNSRSEMNVSTLELGDSALYLCASSLQGRDSPLHFGNGTRLTVT.

About this clone itself: Other nucleotide sequences in the sample specify the same CDR3. The chain combines TRBV19 with TRBJ2-2, with D perhaps matching TRBD2 (6 bases). The CDR3 covers 16 residues. V was clipped by 3 bases and J by 0 bases, with 11 bases between them. CDR1 is LNHDA, CDR2 SQIVND, per germline (reference sequence). The CDR3 bases are TGTGCCAGTAGTATTGGGGGAGGATCGAACACCGGGGAGCTGTTTTTT. This gives the protein CASSIGGGSNTGELFF.

The V call is TRBV30, the J call TRBJ1-3; 8 positions agree with TRBD1. CDR1 and CDR2 from the germline V gene are GTSNPN and SVGIG (reference sequence). With V trimmed by 2 bases and J by 4 bases, 4 bases remained unmatched. The CDR3 spans 14 residues. Here the CDR3 reads CAWSLGTGGNTIYF. As DNA, the CDR3 is TGTGCCTGGAGTCTAGGGACAGGCGGAAACACCATATATTTT.

The chain links TRBV2 to TRBJ1-1; 10 nucleotides align to TRBD1. This CDR3 region has 14 residues. CDR1 and CDR2 (germline): SNHLY, FYNNEI. J gave up 5 bases and V 10 bases, and 10 bases lay outside the gene matches. CDR3: CAISGRDRGTEAFF. The CDR3 nucleotides are TGTGCCATCTCAGGACGGGACAGGGGAACTGAAGCTTTCTTT.

Regarding this clone: Within the sample, other DNA sequences also encode this same CDR3. This chain's CDR3 is CAISGDSSYEQYF. The DNA for the CDR3 is TGTGCCATCAGTGGCGACAGCTCCTACGAGCAGTACTTC. This sequence joins TRBV10-3 and TRBJ2-7; D might be TRBD1 (5 bases). The length of the CDR3 is 13 residues. Trimming took 4 bases from V and 0 from J, leaving 7 bases between them. Germline V gene sequence: CDR1 ENHRY, CDR2 SYGVKD.

The chain combines TRBV5-5 with TRBJ2-5; 7 nucleotides agree with TRBD1. V dropped 4 bases and J dropped 1; count of bases not matched to a gene: 7. This CDR3 has 15 residues. Germline assignment: CDR1 SGHKS and CDR2 YYEKEE (reference sequence). CDR3 nucleotide sequence: TGTGCCAGCAGCCCTGACGACAGGGTCCAAGAGACCCAGTACTTC. Encoded protein: CASSPDDRVQETQYF.

The chain joins TRBV5-1 to TRBJ1-1, with a weak D call TRBD1 (5 bases). CDR3 length: 16 residues. Germline CDR1 SGHRS, CDR2 YFSETQ. The V end was cut by 5 bases, the J end by 1 base, with 18 bases between. The CDR3 is CASSDSPRGENTEAFF. Here the CDR3 DNA reads TGCGCCAGCAGTGATTCGCCTCGGGGGGAGAACACTGAAGCTTTCTTT.

The chain carries TRBV18 and TRBJ1-1, with D tentatively TRBD1 (6 bases). Germline assignment: CDR1 KGHSH and CDR2 LQKENI. CDR3 length equals 17 residues. Trimming took off 3 bases at V and 4 bases at J, with 21 bases between the two ends. The CDR3: CASSPGWSQGGATEAFF. The CDR3 DNA reads TGTGCCAGCTCACCGGGATGGTCGCAAGGGGGTGCCACTGAAGCTTTCTTT.

This clone was seen a few times. The rearrangement joins TRBV5-1 to TRBJ2-3; weak D call: TRBD2 (5 bases). CDR3 size: 14 residues. V lost 2 bases to trimming and J lost 0 bases, with 7 bases between them. The germline CDR1 and CDR2 sequences are SGHRS and YFSETQ. The CDR3 DNA is TGCGCCAGCAGCTTTGGACTGAGCACAGATACGCAGTATTTT. As protein: CASSFGLSTDTQYF.

The rearrangement joins TRBV5-1 to TRBJ2-2; 9 bases are shared with TRBD2. Germline CDR1 reads SGHRS; CDR2 reads YFSETQ. Losses at the gene ends were 0 bases for V and 1 base for J; bases not matched to a gene: 1. This CDR3 region has 16 residues. CDR3 in amino acids: CASSLELAGNTGELFF. The CDR3 region has the DNA TGCGCCAGCAGCTTGGAACTAGCGGGGAACACCGGGGAGCTGTTTTTT. The full variable domain, completed using reference TRBV5-1 and TRBJ2-2, is KAGVTQTPRYLIKTRGQQVTLSCSPISGHRSVSWYQQTPGQGLQFLFEYFSETQRNKGNFPGRFSGRQFSNSRSEMNVSTLELGDSALYLCASSLELAGNTGELFFGEGSRLTVL.

This clone was detected a few times. The chain joins TRBV18 to TRBJ1-4, with TRBD1 matching over 7 bases. The CDR3 has 14 amino acids. Germline trimming cut 3 bases from V and 10 bases from J; bases unmatched to any gene: 8. In germline, CDR1 is KGHSH, CDR2 LQKENI. The CDR3 protein is CASSPTGTDGKLFF. The DNA of the CDR3 is TGTGCCAGCTCACCGACCGGGACAGATGGAAAACTGTTTTTT.

The chain combines TRBV28 with TRBJ2-2, with 9 bases aligning to TRBD2. V gave up 2 bases and J gave up 4 bases; unmatched junction bases: 8. CDR3 length equals 17 residues. Germline V gene sequence: CDR1 MDHEN, CDR2 SYDVKM. CDR3 in amino acids: CASSLIRGLATTGELFF. CDR3 bases: TGTGCCAGCAGTTTAATCCGAGGACTAGCGACCACCGGGGAGCTGTTTTTT.

Note on this clone: Sequence at one end of the junction differs from germline and may be a read error. V and J are TRBV29-1 and TRBJ1-1; D gene unclear. Germline V lookup: CDR1 SQVTM, CDR2 ANQGSEA. CDR3 length: 12 amino acids. CDR3 sequence reads: CSGGSGNAEAFF. The CDR3 DNA follows: TGCAGCGGGGGATCGGGGAACGCTGAAGCTTTCTTT.

The chain recombines TRBV11-2 with TRBJ1-3; the D is unclear. With 0 bases removed from V and 0 bases from J, the gap between germline ends came to 6 bases. The V gene's germline CDR1 is SGHAT and CDR2 FQNNGV. This CDR3 is built from 15 residues. CDR3 region: CASSLERYSGNTIYF. The CDR3 nucleotides read TGTGCCAGCAGCTTAGAACGGTACTCTGGAAACACCATATATTTT.

The chain combines TRBV19 with TRBJ1-1; D is unclear. Per germline, CDR1 LNHDA and CDR2 SQIVND (reference sequence). The CDR3 sequence is 13 residues long. The V end was cut by 3 bases, the J end by 3 bases, with 8 bases between. CDR3 protein: CASSIPPDTEAFF. The CDR3 nucleotides are TGTGCCAGTAGTATCCCCCCAGACACTGAAGCTTTCTTT.

This chain joins TRBV5-4 and TRBJ2-1; weak D call: TRBD2 (7 bases). Trimming left V 3 bases short and J 7 bases short, with 17 bases between. The CDR3 is made up of 15 amino acids. Per germline, CDR1 SGHNT and CDR2 YYREEE (reference sequence). The CDR3 coding sequence is TGTGCCAGCAGCTGGGGGGGCCTAGTTAAAAATGAGCAGTTCTTC. Its protein product is CASSWGGLVKNEQFF.

This clone was found once. The genes are TRBV5-6 and TRBJ1-5; D perhaps matches TRBD1 (5 bases). Germline V lookup: CDR1 SGHDT, CDR2 YYEEEE. V lost 1 base and J lost 2, with 10 bases in between. This CDR3 is 15 amino acids long. The CDR3 DNA reads as TGTGCCAGCAGCTTGATAGGGGAGGGCAATCAGCCCCAGCATTTT. As protein: CASSLIGEGNQPQHF.

The V and J genes are TRBV6-5 and TRBJ1-5; D perhaps matches TRBD1 (6 bases). The CDR3 sequence is 15 residues long. Trimming cost V 6 bases and J 0 bases, with 12 bases left between them. The germline gives CDR1 MNHEY, CDR2 SVGAGI. The CDR3 here is CASSPTGHSNQPQHF. DNA of the CDR3: TGTGCCAGCAGCCCGACAGGCCATAGCAATCAGCCCCAGCATTTT.

This chain uses TRBV28 with TRBJ1-6; possible D gene TRBD1, 5 bases. V gave up 11 bases and J gave up 1 base, with 15 bases separating them. Germline loops: CDR1 MDHEN, CDR2 SYDVKM. The CDR3 is 15 residues long. The CDR3 region has the DNA TGTGCCGGGGGAGGTGGAGCGTCCTATAATTCACCCCTCCACTTT. Protein product: CAGGGGASYNSPLHF.